One T cell receptor (beta chain) is described in this entry. This clonotype was observed many times. The antigen this receptor binds is unknown. Base quality data are lacking; no much larger clone is found one base away. This specimen comes from a study of T-cell reconstitution after alpha-beta-depleted transplantation in children (dated by TCRdb to the mid-2010s). Study-level background: Using TCR repertoire profiling, the study followed T-cell immune reconstitution in a quantitative way in children after TCRalphabeta/CD19-depleted allogeneic hematopoietic cell transplantation.

The library was obtained by PCR. Sequenced using an Illumina HiSeq 2500. TCR library preparation used molecular barcoding, with unique molecular identifiers applied to normalize quantification of the TCRbeta repertoire. The public reads were reprocessed in TCRdb via fastp at Q25 and MiXCR, keeping in-frame beta chains. When rows share a CDR3 protein, they turn into one entry using the most common DNA and genes. This sample lists about 300,000 distinct CDR3 sequences; almost 8% were detected once. The top ten constitute about 8.2% of the sample. Per the publication, the treatment or condition label means: allogeneic hematopoietic cell transplantation with graft depleted of TCRalphabeta T cells and CD19 B cells. The transplant recipients were children given TCRalphabeta/CD19-depleted allogeneic hematopoietic cell grafts. Results the study describes overall, beyond this receptor: In some patients, the high TCRbeta diversity seen at day 60 was put down to recipient T cells and intrathymic progenitors that had survived conditioning. The apparently early alphabetaT-cell count recovery about two months after transplant was reportedly dependent on only several hundred rapidly expanded clones derived from non-depleted graft cells. Over the following months the frequencies of hyperexpanded clones went down, and after one year T-cell counts and TCRbeta diversity were mostly credited to newly produced T cells.

The starting material was peripheral blood, obtained 360 days after TCRalphabeta/CD19-depleted stem cell transplant. The TCR comes from a female patient aged 2-15 years who had a stem cell transplant for Fanconi anemia, so the T cells may come from the graft donor.

The CDR3 region: CASSYSPGANVLTF. The DNA sequence is as follows: TGTGCCAGCAGTTACTCCCCTGGGGCCAACGTCCTGACTTTC. The chain is encoded by TRBV6-2 or TRBV6-3 joined to TRBJ2-6, with the D gene not clear enough to name. Counted from cysteine to phenylalanine, this CDR3 has 14 amino acids. The only DNA kept is the CDR3, 42 bases in frame from the first base. V gives up 0 bases and J gives up 2 bases, and the segment between their germline ends measures 2 bases. Per the germline V gene, MNHEY is the CDR1 and SVGEGT is the CDR2.